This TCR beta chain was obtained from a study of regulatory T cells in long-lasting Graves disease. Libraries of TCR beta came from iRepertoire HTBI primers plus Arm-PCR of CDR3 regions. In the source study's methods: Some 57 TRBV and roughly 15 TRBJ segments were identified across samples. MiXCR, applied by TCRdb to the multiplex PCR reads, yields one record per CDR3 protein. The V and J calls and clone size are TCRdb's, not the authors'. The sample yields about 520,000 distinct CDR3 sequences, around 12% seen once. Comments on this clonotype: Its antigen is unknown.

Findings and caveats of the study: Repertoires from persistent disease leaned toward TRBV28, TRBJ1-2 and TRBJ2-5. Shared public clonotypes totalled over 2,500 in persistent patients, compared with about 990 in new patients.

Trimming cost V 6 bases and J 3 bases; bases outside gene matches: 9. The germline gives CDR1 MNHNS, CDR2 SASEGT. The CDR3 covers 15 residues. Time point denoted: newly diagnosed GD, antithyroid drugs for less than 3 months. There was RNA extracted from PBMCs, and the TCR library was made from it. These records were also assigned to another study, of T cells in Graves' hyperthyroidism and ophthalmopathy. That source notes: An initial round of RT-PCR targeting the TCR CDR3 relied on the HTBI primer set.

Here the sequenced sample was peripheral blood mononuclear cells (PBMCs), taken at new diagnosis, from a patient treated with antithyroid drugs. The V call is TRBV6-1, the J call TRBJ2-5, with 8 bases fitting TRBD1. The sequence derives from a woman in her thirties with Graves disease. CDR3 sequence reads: CASSPGQGVKETQYF. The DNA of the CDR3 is TGTGCCAGCAGCCCCGGACAGGGTGTCAAAGAGACCCAGTACTTC.